This TCR beta chain was sequenced for a study of T cell responses to AZD1222 COVID-19 vaccine. The germline V gene has CDR1 SEHNR and CDR2 FQNEAQ (reference sequence). V lost 3 bases and J lost 7; bases outside the gene matches: 4. This CDR3 is 14 amino acids long. Libraries were prepared by immunoSEQ multiplex PCR; TCRdb keeps only in-frame clonotypes and omits some of them. The table has roughly 72,000 clones, 85% seen once. The sequence came from an adult in good health. The sample was peripheral blood, taken on day 0 of AZD1222 vaccination. This chain links TRBV7-9 with TRBJ2-2; 8 positions agree with TRBD2. The CDR3 DNA reads TGTGCCAGCAGCTTTGGACTAGCCGGCGGGGAGCTGTTTTTT. As protein: CASSFGLAGGELFF.